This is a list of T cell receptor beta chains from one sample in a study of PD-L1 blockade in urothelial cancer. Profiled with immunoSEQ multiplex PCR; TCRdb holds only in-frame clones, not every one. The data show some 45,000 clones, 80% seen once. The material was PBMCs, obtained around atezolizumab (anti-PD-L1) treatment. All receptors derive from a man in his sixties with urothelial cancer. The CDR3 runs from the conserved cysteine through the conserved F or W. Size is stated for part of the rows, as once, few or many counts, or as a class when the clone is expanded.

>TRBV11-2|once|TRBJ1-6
CASSFRDRVTLNSPLHF
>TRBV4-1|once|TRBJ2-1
CASSQGRAPYNEQFF
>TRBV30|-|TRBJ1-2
CAWSVRNRGRDGYTF
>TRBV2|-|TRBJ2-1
CASRPGTSGGNSYNEQFF
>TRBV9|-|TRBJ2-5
CASSVLGGRETQYF
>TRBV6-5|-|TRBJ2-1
CASTPRGGAYNEQFF
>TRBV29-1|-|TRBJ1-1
CSALGSRKVHTEAFF
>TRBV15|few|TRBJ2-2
CATSPGTGITGELFF
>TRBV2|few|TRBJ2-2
CASFRGQNGKNTGELFF
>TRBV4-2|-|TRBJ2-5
CASSQRLAGGKETQYF
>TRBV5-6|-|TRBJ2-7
CASSRRGGTGQYEQYF
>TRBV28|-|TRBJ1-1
CASSLRQGPRNTEAFF
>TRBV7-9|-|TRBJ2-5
CASSINQGAQETQYF
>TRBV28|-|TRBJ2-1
CASRGGAGSYNEQFF
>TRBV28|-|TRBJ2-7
CASSPLGGGYEQYF
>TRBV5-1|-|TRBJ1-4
CASSAGSGTPTNEKLFF
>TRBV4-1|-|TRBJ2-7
CASSQDGPGNEQYF